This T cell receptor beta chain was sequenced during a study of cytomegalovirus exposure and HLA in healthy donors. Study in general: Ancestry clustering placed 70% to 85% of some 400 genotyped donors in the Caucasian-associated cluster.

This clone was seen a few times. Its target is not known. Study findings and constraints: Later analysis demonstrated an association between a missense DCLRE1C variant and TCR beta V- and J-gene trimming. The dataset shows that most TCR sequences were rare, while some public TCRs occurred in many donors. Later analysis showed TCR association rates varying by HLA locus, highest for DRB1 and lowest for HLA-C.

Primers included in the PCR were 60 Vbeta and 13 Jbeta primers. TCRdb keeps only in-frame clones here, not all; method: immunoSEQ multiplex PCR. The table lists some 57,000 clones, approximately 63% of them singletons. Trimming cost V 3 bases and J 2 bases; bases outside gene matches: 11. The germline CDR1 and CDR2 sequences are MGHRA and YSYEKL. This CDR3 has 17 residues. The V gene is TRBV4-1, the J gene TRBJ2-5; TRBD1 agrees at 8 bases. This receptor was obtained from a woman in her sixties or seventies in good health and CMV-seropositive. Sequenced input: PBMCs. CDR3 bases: TGCGCCAGCAGCCACACTCCTGGACAGGGCCTACAAGAGACCCAGTACTTC. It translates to CASSHTPGQGLQETQYF.